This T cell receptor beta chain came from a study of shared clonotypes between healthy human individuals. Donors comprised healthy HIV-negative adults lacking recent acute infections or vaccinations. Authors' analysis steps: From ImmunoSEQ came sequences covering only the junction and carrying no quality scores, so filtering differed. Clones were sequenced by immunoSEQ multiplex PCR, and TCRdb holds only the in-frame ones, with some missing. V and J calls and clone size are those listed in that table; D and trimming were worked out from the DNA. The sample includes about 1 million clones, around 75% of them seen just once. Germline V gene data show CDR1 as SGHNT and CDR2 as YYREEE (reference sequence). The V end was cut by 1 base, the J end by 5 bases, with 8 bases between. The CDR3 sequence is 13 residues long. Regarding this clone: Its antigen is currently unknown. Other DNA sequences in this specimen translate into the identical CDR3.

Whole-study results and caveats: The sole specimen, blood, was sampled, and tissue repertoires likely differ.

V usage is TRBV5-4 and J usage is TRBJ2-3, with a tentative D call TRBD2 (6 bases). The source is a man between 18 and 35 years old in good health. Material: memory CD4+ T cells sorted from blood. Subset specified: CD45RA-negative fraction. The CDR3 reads CASSLPGVDTQYF. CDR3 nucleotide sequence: TGTGCCAGCAGCTTGCCGGGGGTAGATACGCAGTATTTT.